Detailed here is one TCR beta chain. TCRdb re-analysed the 5' RACE reads in MiXCR, keeping a single row per CDR3 protein. Here the sample spans about 95,000 distinct CDR3 sequences, approximately 8.9% being singletons. The CDR3 runs 15 residues. Trimming took 4 bases from V and 1 from J, leaving 12 bases between them. Germline CDR1 is SGHDT and CDR2 is YYEEEE. The sample originates from a study of spatial heterogeneity in lung cancer. Across the study: There were consistently more beta-chain sequences detected than alpha-chain sequences.

Time point here: sample taken at primary tumor resection. From tumor, nontumor lung or frozen PBMC, whole RNA was taken unsorted for sequencing. The source material was PBMCs, sampled at surgery. V is TRBV5-6 and J is TRBJ1-5; D might be TRBD1 (6 bases). The receptor was isolated from a male donor with early-stage non-small cell lung cancer. The DNA of the CDR3 is TGTGCCAGCAGCAGGGGGATGCTGAGCAATCAGCCCCAGCATTTT. This codes for CASSRGMLSNQPQHF. Full variable domain (rest looked up from reference TRBV5-6 and TRBJ1-5): DAGVTQSPTHLIKTRGQQVTLRCSPKSGHDTVSWYQQALGQGPQFIFQYYEEEERQRGNFPDRFSGHQFPNYSSELNVNALLLGDSALYLCASSRGMLSNQPQHFGDGTRLSIL.